Detailed here is one T cell receptor beta chain. This clonotype appeared once. This clone's antigen is unknown. The record has no base qualities; no much larger clone is one base away. One read offers little support. This sample was included in a study of Graves' ophthalmopathy and Graves' hyperthyroidism listed by TCRdb under 2018. Background on the whole study: Peripheral blood was collected at initial diagnosis, prior to any treatment. The study used signatures of the TCR beta repertoire to tell Graves' ophthalmopathy apart from Graves' hyperthyroidism and to predict which patients would progress to ophthalmopathy. In total, 135 blood samples were TCR-sequenced: some 43 ophthalmopathy, about 75 hyperthyroidism and roughly 17 hyperthyroidism-to-ophthalmopathy patients. To explore V-J signatures that distinguish ophthalmopathy from hyperthyroidism, a discovery set of roughly 98 patients was enrolled, made up of 40 to 45 with ophthalmopathy and around 60 with stable hyperthyroidism. An independent validation cohort comprised fewer than 20 hyperthyroidism patients and roughly 15 patients who later progressed from hyperthyroidism to ophthalmopathy. In roughly 6 hyperthyroidism patients, T-cell repertoires of thyroid tissue and blood were compared. Following sampling, methimazole starting at 30 mg daily was administered to hyperthyroidism patients, and high-dose intravenous methylprednisolone was administered to ophthalmopathy patients. Findings and caveats that apply to the study as a whole: In validation, the model predicted ophthalmopathy progression with more than 70% sensitivity and less than 80% specificity; 12 predicted patients were CT-confirmed with GO in a median of around 6.5 months. In cross-validation, the 13-signature model distinguished ophthalmopathy from stable hyperthyroidism with just over 85% sensitivity and around 81% specificity, and in the test set the corresponding values were roughly 80% and 76%. Most of the expanded thyroid clonotypes with a frequency above 0.001 were also detected in blood, and it was suggested that the thyroid immune response may be reflected by blood repertoires. Sample size was not predetermined statistically, and investigators were not blinded to group allocation.

V and J are trimmed by 6 bases and 3 bases, and the gene matches miss 6 bases of the junction. The CDR3 covers 14 residues, taking in both the cysteine and the phenylalanine. Only CDR3 DNA remains: 42 bases, in frame from the first base. In the germline V gene, CDR1 corresponds to SQVTM and CDR2 to ANQGSEA. For repertoire sequencing, the TCR beta CDR3 regions were amplified from RNA transcripts. HTBI primers and the Qiagen OneStep RT-PCR kit were used in a first-round RT-PCR, which was followed by a second-round multiplex PCR, size selection and purification. Sequencing of the libraries was carried out on an Illumina HiSeq2000 in paired-end mode with 100 bp reads. The authors' analysis ran thus. Reads were processed with SOAPnuke, discarding reads with adapters, uncalled bases, mean Phred below 15, or no exact constant-primer or identifier match. COPE v1.2.5 was used to merge high-quality paired reads. Each unique nucleotide sequence was treated as a clonotype, and MiTCR v1.1 was used to align the clonotypes to the IMGT TRB V, D and J references. The analysis was limited to V-J combinations with a frequency above 0.0001, which together covered approximately 99% of the repertoires. For each V-J combination, a TCR clonal expansion and chaos score was defined as F50 clonal expansion divided by the chaos observed in the TCRdist matrix. Welch's t-statistics and random forest were used to narrow the features down to 10 to 15 V-J combinations, which were then fed into a naive Bayes classifier. The Morisita-Horn index was used to measure how similar the thyroid and blood repertoires were. The public sequencing data were trimmed at Q25 with fastp and processed into clonotypes with MiXCR by TCRdb, which kept only in-frame beta chains. Rows are combined by CDR3 protein, so each entry shows the most common genes and DNA. These V and J calls derive from TCRdb rather than the authors' analysis. Within this sample are 600,000 to 950,000 distinct CDR3 sequences, with 40% of them counted one time only. The ten largest clones capture 35% to 55% of the sample.

Ophthalmopathy patients were characterized by moderately to severely active disease, a Clinical Activity Score of at least 3, a NOSPECS grade of at least 4, and a disease duration under 3 months. Patients with other autoimmune diseases, uncontrolled infections, pregnancy or lactation were excluded from the study. Diagnosis was based on clinical symptoms, serum thyroxine, TRAb, thyroid ultrasound and orbital computed tomography. PBMCs were isolated from 10 ml of fresh peripheral blood by Ficoll-Paque density gradient centrifugation. Total RNA was extracted with Trizol reagent and quality-checked on an Agilent 2100 Bioanalyzer.

The chain uses TRBV29-1 and TRBJ2-5; 11 bases in the junction line up with TRBD2. Sequenced sample: peripheral blood. This clonotype was obtained from an adult man with Graves' ophthalmopathy. The CDR3 region reads CSVRPGLAEETQYF. In nucleotides, the sequence is TGCAGCGTGAGACCGGGACTAGCGGAAGAGACCCAGTACTTC.